This T cell receptor (beta chain) was profiled in a study of beta chain features in type 1 diabetes. Overall study findings and caveats: Patients showed naive, central memory and Treg TCRB repertoires that appeared more similar than those of healthy donors. People with Type 1 diabetes carried modestly yet significantly shorter TCRB CDR3s in all four CD4+ subsets. These data did not resolve whether HLA type affects TCRB rearrangement.

Blood was drawn once from each donor into heparinised tubes. The draws averaged about 120 mL. Reverse transcription of all isolated RNA meant that expressed TCRB transcripts were sequenced. Assay: immunoSEQ multiplex PCR; the TCRdb copy retains only in-frame clones and omits some. Of approximately 130,000 clones listed, about 18% are singletons. The V and J ends lost 6 bases and 4 bases, in that order; junction bases with no gene match: 8. Germline V lookup: CDR1 SQVTM, CDR2 ANQGSEA. There are 14 residues in the CDR3. This clone was counted between two and nine times. No antigen is known for it. The sample carries other DNA sequences with the same CDR3.

The chain links TRBV29-1 to TRBJ2-3; 9 nucleotides agree with TRBD1. The sequencing input was central memory CD4+ T cells from blood. The sequence was obtained from a man younger than 35 with type 1 diabetes. In DNA form, the CDR3 reads TGCAGCGTCGAGGGGGGACAGGGCGCAGATACGCAGTATTTT. This sequence encodes CSVEGGQGADTQYF.